This entry lists 7 T cell receptor beta chains sequenced from one sample in a study of T cells in Graves' hyperthyroidism and ophthalmopathy. The TCR beta CDR3 regions underwent amplification using RNA transcripts as the source. A set of HTBI primers served as the primers for a first-round RT-PCR of the TCR CDR3. TCRdb re-analysed the multiplex PCR reads in MiXCR, keeping a single row per CDR3 protein. Here the sample spans around 600,000 distinct CDR3 sequences, around 15% being singletons. The sample comprised blood. These receptors all come from a woman aged 50 to 65 with Graves' ophthalmopathy.

The chain couples TRBV4-1 to TRBJ1-1; D may be TRBD1 (6 bases). The germline V and J ends were trimmed by 5 bases and 3 bases, with 22 bases remaining between them. Germline V gene data show CDR1 as MGHRA and CDR2 as YSYEKL. This CDR3 is 17 amino acids long. The CDR3 region has the DNA TGCGCCAGCAGCATAAGTGGGGGGCCAATGACCCACACTGAAGCTTTCTTT. This encodes CASSISGGPMTHTEAFF.

This clonotype was counted ten times or more. V gene TRBV6-2 or TRBV6-3 combines with J gene TRBJ2-1, with 13 bases matching TRBD2. The CDR3 extends over 17 amino acids. Germline-derived CDR1 and CDR2 are MNHEY and SVGEGT. The V gene end was trimmed by 5 bases and the J gene end by 6 bases; junction bases not matched to a gene: 10. CDR3 protein: CASSALLAGGQGNEQFF. The CDR3 region has the DNA TGTGCCAGCAGTGCTCTACTAGCGGGAGGGCAAGGCAATGAGCAGTTCTTC.

This clonotype was picked up many times. This sequence joins TRBV7-2 and TRBJ2-7; D ambiguous. The germline V gene has CDR1 SGHTA and CDR2 FQGNSA. V was trimmed by 4 bases and J by 7 bases, leaving 23 bases between them. The CDR3 length is 16 residues. The CDR3 nucleotides read TGTGCCAGCAGCTCTCAAGCGTCCTGGAACTACGGAGAGCAGTACTTC. Protein sequence: CASSSQASWNYGEQYF.

The sample holds a few counts of this clonotype. V is TRBV12-3 or TRBV12-4 and J is TRBJ2-1, with 7 bases fitting TRBD1. V lost 4 bases, J lost 4 bases, and 7 bases stayed unmatched. The CDR3 is 15 residues long. CDR3 in amino acids: CASSSPGQLYNEQFF. The CDR3 nucleotides read TGTGCCAGCAGTTCGCCGGGACAGCTTTACAATGAGCAGTTCTTC.

The chain couples TRBV7-3 to TRBJ2-7; 13 bases match TRBD2. Per germline, CDR1 SGHTA and CDR2 FQGTGA. The V segment lost 1 base and the J segment 0 bases; nucleotides outside the gene matches: 6. The CDR3 runs to 18 residues. The CDR3 reads CASSLIGLAGASSYEQYF. The CDR3 DNA reads TGTGCCAGCAGCTTAATAGGACTAGCGGGAGCGAGCTCCTACGAGCAGTACTTC.

In its sample, this clonotype was seen a few times. The V gene is TRBV20-1, the J gene TRBJ1-2, with D unresolved. The CDR3 contains 14 residues. Germline CDR1 is DFQATT and CDR2 is SNEGSKA (reference sequence). The CDR3 coding sequence is TGCAGCGACTACCTGGCGGAGGGCGACTATGGCTACACCTTC. Translated: CSDYLAEGDYGYTF.

The sample holds many counts of this clonotype. The chain employs TRBV11-2 and TRBJ2-7; 7 nucleotides align to TRBD2. Germline V lookup: CDR1 SGHAT, CDR2 FQNNGV. The V gene end was trimmed by 1 base and the J gene end by 7 bases; junction bases not matched to a gene: 10. The CDR3 extends over 15 amino acids. The CDR3 protein is CASSLVGLGVLEQYF. The CDR3 region has the DNA TGTGCCAGCAGCTTAGTCGGACTAGGGGTATTGGAGCAGTACTTC. Based on the CDR3 plus reference TRBV11-2 and TRBJ2-7, the full variable domain is EAGVAQSPRYKIIEKRQSVAFWCNPISGHATLYWYQQILGQGPKLLIQFQNNGVVDDSQLPKDRFSAERLKGVDSTLKIQPAKLEDSAVYLCASSLVGLGVLEQYFGPGTRLTVT.